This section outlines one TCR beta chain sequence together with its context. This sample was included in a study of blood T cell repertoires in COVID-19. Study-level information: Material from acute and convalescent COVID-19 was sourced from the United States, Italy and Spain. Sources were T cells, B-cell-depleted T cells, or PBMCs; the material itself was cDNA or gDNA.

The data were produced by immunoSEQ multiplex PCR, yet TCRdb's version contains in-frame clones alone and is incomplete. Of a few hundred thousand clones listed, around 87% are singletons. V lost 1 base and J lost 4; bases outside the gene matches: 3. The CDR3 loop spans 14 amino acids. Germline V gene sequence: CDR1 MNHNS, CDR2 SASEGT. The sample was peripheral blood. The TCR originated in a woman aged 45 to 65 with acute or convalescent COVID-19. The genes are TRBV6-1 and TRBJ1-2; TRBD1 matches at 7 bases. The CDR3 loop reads CASSEVGTVYGYTF. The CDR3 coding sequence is TGTGCCAGCAGTGAAGTAGGGACAGTCTATGGCTACACCTTC.